These 15 T cell receptor beta chains were all obtained from the same sample, sequenced in a study of CD8 T cells in ankylosing spondylitis. Points from the study as a whole: Several highly homologous variants made up a TCR beta motif, and this motif appeared characteristic of ankylosing spondylitis blood.

TCRdb itself ran the 5' RACE reads through MiXCR, one entry per CDR3 protein. The sample holds hundreds of thousands of distinct CDR3 sequences; about 13% are singletons and the top ten take approximately 7%. These receptors have no identified antigens. The specimen sequenced was blood, either unsorted or a sorted T cell fraction (not recorded which). The receptors here all came from a male donor with ankylosing spondylitis.

Ten or more counts support this clonotype. This chain joins TRBV20-1 and TRBJ2-5; the match to TRBD2 covers 7 bases. V trimming: 3 bases; J trimming: 1 base; junction bases outside the gene matches: 14. Germline V gene sequence: CDR1 DFQATT, CDR2 SNEGSKA (reference sequence). The CDR3 runs to 17 residues. The CDR3 DNA is TGCAGTGCTAGGAGCCTAACCGGGACTACCTTCCAAGAGACCCAGTACTTC. Amino acids: CSARSLTGTTFQETQYF.

This clonotype was seen more than once but under ten times. The V and J genes are TRBV7-2 and TRBJ2-1; TRBD2 matches 8 bases. V shed 5 bases, J shed 2 bases, and the junction held 8 bases outside the gene matches. This CDR3 is 16 amino acids long. Germline loops: CDR1 SGHTA, CDR2 FQGNSA. The CDR3 here is CASSVSLAAPYNEQFF. The DNA for the CDR3 is TGTGCCAGCAGCGTCTCACTAGCGGCCCCCTACAATGAGCAGTTCTTC.

This clonotype was observed a handful of times. This chain connects TRBV11-2 to TRBJ2-1, with 8 positions matching TRBD2. The length of the CDR3 is 17 residues. Germline CDR1 and CDR2: SGHAT and FQNNGV. V was clipped by 5 bases and J by 0 bases; unmatched bases: 9. This chain's CDR3 is CASSPRGGAHSYNEQFF. The DNA of the CDR3 is TGTGCCAGCAGCCCCCGGGGGGGAGCCCACTCCTACAATGAGCAGTTCTTC.

This clonotype was counted a few times. The chain has TRBV10-3 and TRBJ1-5, with D maybe TRBD1 (6 bases). CDR3 length: 13 residues. The germline gives CDR1 ENHRY, CDR2 SYGVKD. Trimming removed 0 bases from V and 6 bases from J, with 6 bases in between. CDR3 DNA: TGTGCCATCAGTGAGTCAGGGGGTCAGCCCCAGCATTTT. Its protein product is CAISESGGQPQHF.

Many counts were recorded for this clonotype. This chain links TRBV7-2 with TRBJ2-7; TRBD2 is a possible D gene (5 bases). The ends were cut back, 1 base at V and 6 bases at J, with 13 bases in the middle. The germline CDR1 and CDR2 sequences are SGHTA and FQGNSA. CDR3 size: 14 residues. The CDR3 nucleotides are TGTGCCAGCAGCTTAGGGGTCTCCGGGATCGAGCAGTACTTC. Translation gives CASSLGVSGIEQYF.

The table lists this clonotype with many counts. The rearrangement uses TRBV29-1 and TRBJ1-5; D remains unclear. Trimming removed 3 bases from V and 5 bases from J, with 5 bases in between. The CDR3 is 11 residues long. The germline CDR1 and CDR2 sequences are SQVTM and ANQGSEA. DNA of the CDR3: TGCAGCGTTGAGATATATCAGCCCCAGCATTTT. Protein sequence: CSVEIYQPQHF.

V gene TRBV20-1 combines with J gene TRBJ2-3, with D possibly being TRBD2 (6 bases). Germline V lookup: CDR1 DFQATT, CDR2 SNEGSKA (reference sequence). CDR3 length: 14 residues. The germline V and J ends were trimmed by 3 bases and 4 bases, with 14 bases remaining between them. CDR3 DNA sequence: TGCAGTGCTAGCGGGGGTCTACGGTCAGATACGCAGTATTTT. Encoded protein: CSASGGLRSDTQYF.

CDR3 residues: CASSQRLVTGELFF. The CDR3 nucleotides read TGTGCCAGCAGCCAGAGACTAGTTACCGGGGAGCTGTTTTTT. This rearrangement joins TRBV14 to TRBJ2-2, with a tentative D call TRBD2 (6 bases). CDR1 and CDR2 from the germline V gene are SGHDN and FVKESK. Deletions cut 3 bases from V and 5 bases from J, with 10 bases between. The CDR3 is 14 residues long.

This clonotype turned up a few times. The chain is built from TRBV11-2 and TRBJ2-3; TRBD2 agrees at 11 bases. Trimming at V came to 3 bases and at J to 1 base, leaving 15 bases not matched to a gene. Looked up from germline, CDR1 is SGHAT and CDR2 is FQNNGV. There are 20 residues in the CDR3. CDR3 DNA sequence: TGTGCCAGCAGCTTGCACAAAACTAGCGGGAGAGGTTGGGGCACAGATACGCAGTATTTT. Translation: CASSLHKTSGRGWGTDTQYF.

This clonotype appeared a few times. J is TRBJ1-1 and V is TRBV5-1, with a weak D call TRBD1 (5 bases). This CDR3 contains 16 residues. V shed 4 bases and J shed 3 bases, with 19 bases lying between them. The germline V gene has CDR1 SGHRS and CDR2 YFSETQ. This CDR3 reads CASSRKPGAKDTEAFF. The CDR3 DNA follows: TGCGCCAGCAGCCGAAAACCCGGGGCGAAGGACACTGAAGCTTTCTTT.

This clonotype was seen more than once but under ten times. The V and J genes are TRBV4-1 and TRBJ2-3; tentatively, D is TRBD2 (6 bases). From germline, CDR1 is MGHRA and CDR2 YSYEKL. V was trimmed by 3 bases and J by 3 bases, leaving 16 bases between them. CDR3 length equals 16 residues. CDR3: CASSHPGRDSTDTQYF. CDR3 nucleotide sequence: TGCGCCAGCAGCCACCCCGGGCGGGACTCAACAGATACGCAGTATTTT.

This clonotype was seen many times. V is TRBV5-1 and J is TRBJ2-1, with 14 bases matching TRBD2. Germline assignment: CDR1 SGHRS and CDR2 YFSETQ. This CDR3 region has 15 residues. V dropped 4 bases and J dropped 10; count of bases not matched to a gene: 7. The CDR3 DNA reads as TGCGCCAGCAGCCAGGGACTAGCGGGAGAAGAGGAGCAGTTCTTC. This codes for CASSQGLAGEEEQFF.

The rearrangement uses TRBV7-2 and TRBJ2-4, with TRBD2 as a possible D gene (7 bases). The V end lost 5 bases, the J end lost 5 bases, and 10 bases lay between the germline ends. CDR3 length equals 13 residues. Looked up from germline, CDR1 is SGHTA and CDR2 is FQGNSA. This CDR3 reads CASSLGGQNIQYF. CDR3 DNA: TGTGCCAGCAGCCTCGGGGGGCAAAACATTCAGTACTTC.

This clonotype was found many times. The chain couples TRBV15 to TRBJ2-2, with 8 bases matching TRBD2. CDR1 is LNHNV, CDR2 YYDKDF, per germline (reference sequence). The CDR3 totals 16 residues. V dropped 5 bases and J dropped 0; count of bases not matched to a gene: 5. The CDR3 reads CATSRNSGTNTGELFF. The CDR3 coding sequence is TGTGCCACCAGCCGAAATAGCGGGACGAACACCGGGGAGCTGTTTTTT.

The chain carries TRBV12-3 or TRBV12-4 and TRBJ2-2, with TRBD2 matching 11 bases. Unmatched junction bases numbered 5, after V lost 5 bases and J lost 6 bases. CDR3 length: 15 residues. The chain's CDR3 is CASSQRGLAAGELFF. In DNA form, the CDR3 reads TGTGCCAGCAGTCAACGGGGACTAGCGGCCGGGGAGCTGTTTTTT.